Listed below are T cell receptor beta chains from one sample, sequenced in a study of OX40 agonist ivuxolimab in advanced cancers. This table comes from immunoSEQ multiplex PCR, and its TCRdb copy is limited to in-frame clones, with some not included. The sample records about 24,000 clones, 88% being singletons. The source was CD4+ or CD8+ T cells sorted from blood, collected in a trial of the OX40 agonist ivuxolimab. These receptors were collected from an adult with an advanced solid tumor such as melanoma, head and neck, liver or kidney cancer. Both conserved end residues are part of each CDR3. Fields, in order: clone size, J gene, V gene, D gene, CDR3 protein, CDR3 DNA. D genes are given only for firm matches. Some rows mark clone size as missing; the rest say once, few, many or name a class of expanded clone.

NA | TRBJ1-4 | TRBV20-1 | NA | CSATDREKLFF | TGCAGCGCAACAGACAGGGAAAAACTGTTTTTT
once | TRBJ1-4 | TRBV18 | NA | CASSRAMGVSEKLFF | TGTGCCAGCTCACGAGCAATGGGGGTTAGTGAAAAACTGTTTTTT
NA | TRBJ1-2 | TRBV5-4 | NA | CASSLDRNYGYTF | TGTGCCAGCAGCTTAGACAGGAACTATGGCTACACCTTC
NA | TRBJ2-1 | TRBV14 | TRBD2 | CASSQGGTSGTNEQFF | TGTGCCAGCAGCCAAGGGGGGACTAGCGGGACCAATGAGCAGTTCTTC
NA | TRBJ2-7 | TRBV29-1 | NA | CSASGASYEQYF | TGCAGCGCATCAGGAGCCTCCTACGAGCAGTACTTC
NA | TRBJ2-1 | TRBV9 | TRBD1 | CASSAGDRRYNEQFF | TGTGCCAGCAGCGCCGGGGACAGGAGATACAATGAGCAGTTCTTC
NA | TRBJ2-5 | TRBV29-1 | NA | CSANRAQETQYF | TGCAGCGCAAACAGGGCTCAAGAGACCCAGTACTTC
NA | TRBJ2-5 | TRBV4-1 | NA | CASSQDWSSTQYF | TGCGCCAGCAGCCAAGATTGGTCCTCCACCCAGTACTTC
NA | TRBJ2-1 | TRBV18 | TRBD1 | CASSPGQGSYNEQFF | TGTGCCAGCTCACCGGGACAGGGCTCCTACAATGAGCAGTTCTTC
NA | TRBJ2-3 | TRBV28 | NA | CASRSAGGPSTDTQYF | TGTGCCAGCAGGTCTGCCGGGGGCCCTTCCACAGATACGCAGTATTTT
NA | TRBJ2-6 | TRBV7-2 | TRBD2 | CASSLATSGIPGANVLTF | TGTGCCAGCAGCTTAGCTACTAGCGGGATCCCTGGGGCCAACGTCCTGACTTTC
few | TRBJ1-3 | TRBV28 | NA | CASSFWVPSGNTIYF | TGTGCCAGCAGTTTTTGGGTCCCCTCTGGAAACACCATATATTTT
NA | TRBJ1-1 | TRBV11-2 | NA | CASRSPGTNTEAFF | TGTGCCAGCAGATCGCCGGGAACGAACACTGAAGCTTTCTTT
medium-sized | TRBJ1-4 | TRBV2 | NA | CASRGINEKLFF | TGTGCCAGCCGAGGGATTAATGAAAAACTGTTTTTT
once | TRBJ2-3 | TRBV29-1 | TRBD2 | CSAGTSGRVADTQYF | TGCAGCGCCGGGACTAGCGGGAGAGTTGCAGATACGCAGTATTTT
NA | TRBJ2-7 | TRBV6-5 | TRBD2 | CASSSYSGSASYEQYF | TGTGCCAGCAGTTCCTATAGCGGGAGTGCGTCCTACGAGCAGTACTTC
NA | TRBJ2-3 | TRBV7-8 | NA | CASSPSPGGTDTQYF | TGTGCCAGCAGCCCCAGCCCGGGAGGCACAGATACGCAGTATTTT
NA | TRBJ2-7 | TRBV27 | TRBD2 | CASSLEAYGGSSYEQYF | TGTGCCAGCAGTTTGGAAGCCTACGGGGGGTCATCCTACGAGCAGTACTTC
NA | TRBJ1-1 | TRBV6-5 | NA | CASSYSIAGSATEAFF | TGTGCCAGCAGTTACTCGATTGCGGGGTCAGCCACTGAAGCTTTCTTT
NA | TRBJ2-7 | TRBV5-1 | TRBD2 | CASTELAGVIQEQYF | TGCGCCAGCACCGAACTAGCGGGAGTAATACAAGAGCAGTACTTC
NA | TRBJ2-1 | TRBV4-3 | TRBD1 | CASRESGQSGVRLFGNEQFF | TGCGCCAGCAGGGAGTCGGGACAGAGTGGGGTTAGACTTTTTGGCAATGAGCAGTTCTTC
NA | TRBJ2-5 | TRBV5-1 | NA | CASSPWGGEETQYF | TGCGCCAGCAGCCCCTGGGGAGGCGAAGAGACCCAGTACTTC
NA | TRBJ2-5 | TRBV29-1 | NA | CSSRRGGVRETQYF | TGCAGCTCCCGAAGGGGGGGGGTTCGGGAGACCCAGTACTTC
NA | TRBJ1-2 | TRBV9 | NA | CASSVEAGDYGYTF | TGTGCCAGCAGCGTAGAGGCAGGGGACTATGGCTACACCTTC
NA | TRBJ2-1 | TRBV4-3 | NA | CASSQELRVGNEQFF | TGCGCCAGCAGCCAAGAACTGAGAGTAGGGAATGAGCAGTTCTTC
NA | TRBJ2-3 | TRBV28 | NA | CASSSASLTDTQYF | TGTGCCAGCAGTTCCGCGTCCCTAACAGATACGCAGTATTTT
NA | TRBJ1-5 | TRBV19 | NA | CASSEQGQQPQHF | TGTGCCAGTAGTGAACAGGGCCAGCAGCCCCAGCATTTT
NA | TRBJ2-3 | TRBV7-6 | TRBD2 | CASSPGLAATDTQYF | TGTGCCAGCAGCCCGGGACTAGCGGCCACAGATACGCAGTATTTT
NA | TRBJ2-3 | TRBV9 | NA | CASSVQGGTDTQYF | TGTGCCAGCAGCGTACAGGGGGGGACAGATACGCAGTATTTT
NA | TRBJ1-2 | TRBV6-1 | TRBD1 | CASSPLLQGASGYTF | TGTGCCAGCAGCCCACTATTACAGGGGGCGTCTGGCTACACCTTC
once | TRBJ2-3 | TRBV5-5 | TRBD2 | CASSRLAGGPGADTQYF | TGTGCCAGCAGCCGACTAGCGGGAGGGCCGGGTGCAGATACGCAGTATTTT
once | TRBJ2-5 | TRBV5-1 | TRBD1 | CASSFDRVIETQYF | TGCGCCAGCAGCTTCGACAGGGTAATAGAGACCCAGTACTTC
NA | TRBJ1-5 | TRBV2 | NA | CASRGQSNQPQHF | TGTGCCAGCAGAGGGCAGTCCAATCAGCCCCAGCATTTT